The rows below give T cell receptor beta chains drawn from one sample of a study of blood T cells in healthy people across ages. TCRdb ran MiXCR on the 5' RACE reads and lists one entry per CDR3 protein. The data show 600,000 or so distinct CDR3 sequences, with approximately 30% seen just once and about a sixth held by the top ten. Sequenced sample: blood. The receptors shown here come from a woman older than 75 in good health. The CDR3 runs from the conserved cysteine through the conserved F or W. D genes are given only for firm matches.

D | V | CDR3
- | TRBV20-1 | CSASLPGQFNGYTF
TRBD1 | TRBV5-5 | CASSDGPRDRGSEQYF
- | TRBV7-3 | CASSYGGINTEAFF
TRBD1 | TRBV6-6 | CASSYDRGRASYGYTF
- | TRBV6-2/TRBV6-3 | CASGSSDERYF
TRBD1 | TRBV19 | CASTGTGLTYNEQFF
TRBD1 | TRBV10-3 | CAISDTGGANTGELFF
- | TRBV5-1 | CASSQSQETQYF
- | TRBV6-5 | CASSYRGGSGTF
- | TRBV15 | CATSTLEGASTDTQYF
- | TRBV29-1 | CSAAGGTTDTQYF
TRBD1 | TRBV7-3 | CASSSGGSGANVLTF
- | TRBV12-3/TRBV12-4 | CASSAYSFLSTDTQYF
TRBD1 | TRBV25-1 | CASASRTGGSQPQHF
- | TRBV5-5 | CASSYEPRANTEAFF
TRBD2 | TRBV6-1 | CASSELAGGFRDTQYF
TRBD1 | TRBV7-8 | CASSYAAGGSSNQPQHF
- | TRBV2 | CASRRGDTNTEAFF
- | TRBV28 | CASSSSAWQGNQPQHF
TRBD2 | TRBV9 | CASSVDGTPGGEQYF
- | TRBV6-2/TRBV6-3 | CASAGSIRAKNIQYF
TRBD1 | TRBV7-9 | CAIPLEGTGGVNPEAFF
- | TRBV7-2 | CASSIRGGEVEAFF
TRBD2 | TRBV10-2 | CASSEQKFGREASKQFF
- | TRBV4-2 | CASSQDPHISETQYF
- | TRBV6-5 | CASRRPGFGYYEQYF
- | TRBV9 | CASSTAPFRLLHF
- | TRBV20-1 | CSAGTNTEAFF
TRBD1 | TRBV6-6 | CASSYSRGGDNGYTF
TRBD2 | TRBV6-5 | CASRPAGGPTDTQYF
- | TRBV14 | CASSQLATSSGNTIYF
TRBD1 | TRBV6-1 | CASSGQNYQPQHF
TRBD2 | TRBV14 | CASSQGHSGGAKYF
- | TRBV18 | CASSPWGLDEAFF
TRBD1 | TRBV6-5 | CASSDIGTGAVGYTF
TRBD2 | TRBV7-2 | CASSLQAGISYNEQFF